A single sample is the source of the 28 T cell receptor beta chains below, sequenced in a study of PD-L1 blockade in urothelial cancer. Noted time point: pretreatment peripheral blood. Profiled with immunoSEQ multiplex PCR; TCRdb holds only in-frame clones, not every one. The profile shows under 70,000 clones, roughly four fifths of them singletons. The sample was PBMCs, taken around atezolizumab (anti-PD-L1) treatment. These receptor sequences come from a man aged 70-80 years with urothelial cancer.

The CDR3 bases are TGTGCCAGCAGCCCAGAGACAGGCTACAATGAGCAGTTCTTC. Amino acids: CASSPETGYNEQFF. The chain has TRBV28 and TRBJ2-1; tentatively, D is TRBD1 (6 bases). Germline CDR1 and CDR2: MDHEN and SYDVKM. Deletions cut 6 bases from V and 3 bases from J, with 12 bases between. This CDR3 is 14 amino acids long. Based on the CDR3 plus reference TRBV28 and TRBJ2-1, the full variable domain is DVKVTQSSRYLVKRTGEKVFLECVQDMDHENMFWYRQDPGLGLRLIYFSYDVKMKEKGDIPEGYSVSREKKERFSLILESASTNQTSMYLCASSPETGYNEQFFGPGTRLTVL.

The chain links TRBV7-2 to TRBJ2-1, with D perhaps matching TRBD1 (6 bases). The CDR3 is 18 residues long. Germline V gives CDR1 SGHTA, CDR2 FQGNSA. V lost 7 bases and J lost 0, with 22 bases in between. Written as DNA, the CDR3 is TGTGCCAGCAACTCCCTTAGGGGGAGCTACAGCTCCTACAATGAGCAGTTCTTC. Amino acid sequence: CASNSLRGSYSSYNEQFF.

The chain recombines TRBV28 with TRBJ2-3; TRBD1 aligns across 10 bases. V dropped 3 bases and J dropped 2; count of bases not matched to a gene: 11. CDR1 MDHEN and CDR2 SYDVKM come from the germline V gene. The CDR3 extends over 18 amino acids. The CDR3: CASSLRGPGQGHTDTQYF. CDR3 DNA: TGTGCCAGCAGTTTGAGGGGGCCGGGACAGGGGCACACAGATACGCAGTATTTT.

V and J are TRBV10-3 and TRBJ1-1, with 7 bases that match TRBD1. The CDR3 covers 13 residues. Germline CDR1 reads ENHRY; CDR2 reads SYGVKD. The trim removed 10 bases at V and 1 base at J, leaving 6 bases unmatched. The DNA for the CDR3 is TGTGCCACCAAGACAGGGCCGAACACTGAAGCTTTCTTT. It is translated as CATKTGPNTEAFF.

The chain couples TRBV7-3 to TRBJ2-1; TRBD2 agrees at 11 bases. The junction had 4 bases not matched to a gene; V was cut back by 3 bases and J by 9 bases. Germline V gene sequence: CDR1 SGHTA, CDR2 FQGTGA. CDR3 length equals 14 residues. The CDR3 loop reads CASSFLSGRGEQFF. Here the CDR3 DNA reads TGTGCCAGCAGCTTCCTTAGCGGGAGGGGTGAGCAGTTCTTC.

The CDR3 nucleotides read TGTGCCAGCAACCTGGAGCGGGAGCAGGGGGAGACCCAGTACTTC. It yields the protein CASNLEREQGETQYF. J is TRBJ2-5 and V is TRBV7-8; 8 bases map to TRBD2. The CDR3 sequence is 15 residues long. Losses at the gene ends were 7 bases for V and 5 bases for J; bases not matched to a gene: 12. Looked up from germline, CDR1 is SGHVS and CDR2 is FQNEAQ.

This clone was seen once. The chain's CDR3 is CASSIFYFTATEAFF. The CDR3 coding sequence is TGTGCCAGTAGTATTTTTTACTTCACCGCGACTGAAGCTTTCTTT. The chain is built from TRBV19 and TRBJ1-1; D unresolved. This CDR3 comprises 15 residues. Germline CDR1 and CDR2: LNHDA and SQIVND (reference sequence). Trimming shortened V by 3 bases and J by 5 bases, and 16 bases separated the two germline ends.

This chain joins TRBV7-9 and TRBJ2-7; 7 bases line up with TRBD1. The germline CDR1 and CDR2 sequences are SEHNR and FQNEAQ (reference sequence). The CDR3 length is 15 residues. Trimming cost V 5 bases and J 7 bases; bases outside gene matches: 14. Here the CDR3 reads CASSPRGQGQGEQYF. DNA of the CDR3: TGTGCCAGCAGCCCGAGGGGGCAGGGCCAGGGGGAGCAGTACTTC.

The J gene is TRBJ2-7, the V gene TRBV2; D possibly corresponds to TRBD1 (5 bases). The CDR3 has 13 amino acids. V gave up 3 bases and J gave up 9 bases, with 15 bases separating them. Germline CDR1 and CDR2: SNHLY and FYNNEI. CDR3 DNA: TGTGCCAGCAGTGAGGGCAGGGTCGAAGTGCAGTACTTC. This translates into CASSEGRVEVQYF.

This clone was recorded only once. V and J are TRBV4-3 and TRBJ2-3; no firm D call. V was clipped by 0 bases and J by 1 base, with 8 bases between them. Germline CDR1 and CDR2: LGHNA and YSLEER. There are 15 residues in the CDR3. The CDR3 nucleotides read TGCGCCAGCAGCCAAGAGGGCTCCGGCACAGATACGCAGTATTTT. Translation: CASSQEGSGTDTQYF.

The CDR3 protein is CASSSIGTSGPAQETQYF. DNA of the CDR3: TGTGCCAGCAGTTCAATAGGGACTAGCGGTCCCGCACAAGAGACCCAGTACTTC. V gene TRBV27 combines with J gene TRBJ2-5, with TRBD2 matching over 11 bases. The ends lost 4 bases at V and 2 bases at J; junction bases unmatched: 12. Germline V CDR1 and CDR2: MNHEY, SMNVEV (reference sequence). The CDR3 runs to 18 residues.

The table lists this clone with a count of one. The V call is TRBV2, the J call TRBJ1-2; 9 bases line up with TRBD1. Trimming at V came to 2 bases and at J to 7 bases, leaving 8 bases not matched to a gene. Per the germline V gene, CDR1 is SNHLY and CDR2 is FYNNEI. The CDR3 length is 15 residues. The CDR3: CASSELTGGNGGYTF. The CDR3 nucleotides read TGTGCCAGCAGTGAACTTACAGGGGGCAATGGTGGCTACACCTTC. The full variable domain, completed using reference TRBV2 and TRBJ1-2, is EPEVTQTPSHQVTQMGQEVILRCVPISNHLYFYWYRQILGQKVEFLVSFYNNEISEKSEIFDDQFSVERPDGSNFTLKIRSTKLEDSAMYFCASSELTGGNGGYTFGSGTRLTVV.

In nucleotides, the CDR3 is TGTGCCAGCAGCTTAGAAGTGGGCTTCACTGAAGCTTTCTTT. Protein: CASSLEVGFTEAFF. The chain has TRBV7-6 and TRBJ1-1; no clear D. With 1 base removed from V and 4 bases from J, the gap between germline ends came to 10 bases. This CDR3 is built from 14 residues. Per the germline V gene, CDR1 is SGHVS and CDR2 is FNYEAQ.

This clone came up once. The V gene is TRBV19, the J gene TRBJ1-1; D remains ambiguous. CDR1 and CDR2 from the germline V gene are LNHDA and SQIVND (reference sequence). The CDR3 contains 12 residues. The ends were cut back, 7 bases at V and 3 bases at J, with 9 bases in the middle. CDR3 sequence reads: CASNYGDTEAFF. The CDR3 region has the DNA TGTGCCAGTAACTACGGTGACACTGAAGCTTTCTTT.

The chain carries TRBV18 and TRBJ2-1, with 8 nucleotides matching TRBD1. From germline, CDR1 is KGHSH and CDR2 LQKENI. V shed 4 bases, J shed 5 bases, and the junction held 10 bases outside the gene matches. CDR3 length: 16 amino acids. CDR3: CASSLPGTGGNNEQFF. DNA for the CDR3: TGTGCCAGCTCACTGCCCGGGACAGGAGGGAACAATGAGCAGTTCTTC.

This clone was found once. The V call is TRBV28, the J call TRBJ1-5; a weak D match, TRBD1 (6 bases). This CDR3 is 13 amino acids long. CDR1 is MDHEN, CDR2 SYDVKM, per germline. Between the trimmed V and J ends, which lost 6 bases and 5 bases, there was a span of 11 bases. The CDR3 region is CASRQGFDQPQHF. Written as DNA, the CDR3 is TGTGCCAGCAGACAGGGATTCGATCAGCCCCAGCATTTT.

The chain has TRBV10-3 and TRBJ2-7, with D uncertain. The V gene lost 6 bases and the J gene lost 2 bases, with 11 bases spanning the gap. Germline V gives CDR1 ENHRY, CDR2 SYGVKD. This CDR3 has 13 residues. This CDR3 reads CAIRAATTYEQYF. As DNA, the CDR3 is TGTGCCATCAGGGCAGCTACTACCTACGAGCAGTACTTC.

This chain's CDR3 is CASSSGTDYTDTQYF. The CDR3 nucleotides read TGTGCCAGCAGCTCCGGGACAGACTATACAGATACGCAGTATTTT. This chain joins TRBV6-5 and TRBJ2-3, with 7 nucleotides matching TRBD1. The CDR3 has 15 residues. V was pared by 6 bases and J by 3 bases, with 9 bases of the junction left unmatched. Looked up from germline, CDR1 is MNHEY and CDR2 is SVGAGI.

This clone was recorded once. The V gene is TRBV5-1, the J gene TRBJ1-3, with 8 bases identical to TRBD1. V was clipped by 0 bases and J by 5 bases; unmatched bases: 4. Looked up from germline, CDR1 is SGHRS and CDR2 is YFSETQ. This CDR3 has 15 amino acids. The CDR3 nucleotides are TGCGCCAGCAGCTTGGGAGGACAGGGAAGAAACACCATATATTTT. It translates to CASSLGGQGRNTIYF.

V is TRBV5-1 and J is TRBJ2-2, with 8 bases lining up with TRBD1. Germline-derived CDR1 and CDR2 are SGHRS and YFSETQ. CDR3 length: 15 amino acids. Trimming cost V 3 bases and J 5 bases; bases outside gene matches: 6. The CDR3 spells CASSWGQVKTGELFF. CDR3 bases: TGCGCCAGCAGCTGGGGACAGGTTAAAACCGGGGAGCTGTTTTTT.

The chain carries TRBV7-2 and TRBJ2-5; 7 nucleotides agree with TRBD2. This CDR3 is built from 16 residues. V trimming: 5 bases; J trimming: 1 base; junction bases outside the gene matches: 10. Germline CDR1 reads SGHTA; CDR2 reads FQGNSA. The CDR3 nucleotides are TGTGCCAGCAGCCCGGCCAGCGGGACCTTCCAAGAGACCCAGTACTTC. Translation gives CASSPASGTFQETQYF.

V gene TRBV29-1 combines with J gene TRBJ1-2, with D perhaps TRBD1 (5 bases). This CDR3 spans 13 amino acids. The V and J ends lost 7 bases and 3 bases respectively, with 15 bases between them. CDR1 and CDR2 (germline): SQVTM, ANQGSEA. The CDR3 here is CSGDSGGHYGYTF. The CDR3 DNA reads TGCAGCGGGGACTCTGGGGGACACTATGGCTACACCTTC.

The gene calls are TRBV7-2 and TRBJ2-1; D is possibly TRBD2 (6 bases). The V end was cut by 6 bases, the J end by 2 bases, with 14 bases between. CDR1 and CDR2 (germline): SGHTA, FQGNSA. The CDR3 runs to 15 residues. The CDR3 coding sequence is TGTGCCAGCAGGGCAGGAGGGGCGACCTACAATGAGCAGTTCTTC. This codes for CASRAGGATYNEQFF.

V is TRBV7-3 and J is TRBJ2-1; TRBD2 agrees at 14 bases. In germline, CDR1 is SGHTA, CDR2 FQGTGA. The CDR3 runs to 18 residues. The V gene end was trimmed by 0 bases and the J gene end by 0 bases; junction bases not matched to a gene: 1. CDR3 bases: TGTGCCAGCAGCTTAACCGGGACTAGCGGGAGCTCCTACAATGAGCAGTTCTTC. It specifies CASSLTGTSGSSYNEQFF.

This chain connects TRBV19 to TRBJ2-4; a weak D match, TRBD2 (5 bases). The CDR3 runs to 17 residues. The V end lost 10 bases, the J end lost 0 bases, and 22 bases lay between the germline ends. Germline CDR1 LNHDA, CDR2 SQIVND (reference sequence). CDR3 protein: CATDDGGPLLAKNIQYF. CDR3 in DNA: TGTGCCACTGACGACGGAGGACCCCTACTAGCCAAAAACATTCAGTACTTC.

The rearrangement links TRBV27 to TRBJ2-6, with D possibly matching TRBD1 (6 bases). This CDR3 is 17 amino acids long. Trimming took off 2 bases at V and 1 base at J, with 12 bases between the two ends. Looked up from germline, CDR1 is MNHEY and CDR2 is SMNVEV (reference sequence). The CDR3 sequence is CASSLKNTGSGANVLTF. Written as DNA, the CDR3 is TGTGCCAGCAGTTTAAAAAACACAGGGTCTGGGGCCAACGTCCTGACTTTC.

CDR3 sequence reads: CASTLAGARETQYF. Here the CDR3 DNA reads TGTGCCAGCACGCTAGCGGGAGCGAGGGAGACCCAGTACTTC. V usage is TRBV6-1 and J usage is TRBJ2-5, with TRBD2 matching over 10 bases. This CDR3 is 14 amino acids long. Germline lookup yields CDR1 MNHNS and CDR2 SASEGT. Trimming cost V 7 bases and J 5 bases; bases outside gene matches: 7.

The CDR3 DNA sequence: TGTGCCAGCAGACCCGGACAGGGTCGGCCCACTGAAGCTTTCTTT. This encodes CASRPGQGRPTEAFF. J is TRBJ1-1 and V is TRBV6-5; 8 bases line up with TRBD1. Germline CDR1 and CDR2: MNHEY and SVGAGI. V lost 6 bases and J lost 4; bases outside the gene matches: 10. This CDR3 is built from 15 residues.